This T cell receptor (beta chain) was found in a study of cytomegalovirus exposure and HLA in healthy donors. Study results and limitations: Across donors, sequencing depth was assumed by presence/absence analyses to be roughly uniform. Sequences of the TCR beta chain were said to predict the HLA-A and HLA-B alleles of most subjects accurately. Cytomegalovirus-associated TCR beta chains were listed, numbering around 150. In a later analysis, specific HLA alleles were associated with some 16,000 TCR beta sequences at a 0.05 false discovery rate.

Trimming pared 7 bases from V and 6 bases from J, leaving 12 bases between. This CDR3 contains 12 residues. Germline CDR1 and CDR2: LNHDA and SQIVND (reference sequence). PCR amplification relied on 60 Vbeta primers (plus 13 Jbeta primers). Produced via immunoSEQ multiplex PCR; TCRdb's table is partial and in-frame only. The specimen's table records about 130,000 clones. Concerning this clone itself: Antigen unknown.

Sequenced input: PBMCs. The clonotype was recovered from a woman in her thirties or forties in good health and CMV-seropositive. The V call is TRBV19, the J call TRBJ1-1; maybe TRBD1 (5 bases). The CDR3 region has the DNA TGTGCCAGTATGAAGGGACTGGCTGAAGCTTTCTTT. Its protein product is CASMKGLAEAFF.